This passage covers 28 T cell receptor beta chains from one sample sequenced in a study of PD-1 blockade in classical Hodgkin lymphoma. Measured with immunoSEQ multiplex PCR; TCRdb has only the in-frame clones, and not every one. The sample includes tens of thousands of clones, more than 85% seen only once; the top ten take roughly 0.31%. As for time point: cycle 4 day 1 (C4D1), after less than 7 weeks of nivolumab. In every patient, relapse followed autologous stem cell transplantation, while exposure to brentuximab vedotin differed. CD4+ T cells were purified from thawed PBMCs by magnetic negative selection. Sequences were derived from CD4+ T cells from blood, sampled before the fourth cycle of nivolumab. These TCRs come from a human donor with classical Hodgkin lymphoma.

This clone was detected only once. The chain joins TRBV9 to TRBJ2-5; the match to TRBD1 covers 8 bases. This CDR3 is built from 13 residues. In germline, CDR1 is SGDLS, CDR2 YYNGEE. J lost 5 bases, V lost 3 bases, and 3 bases had no gene match. CDR3 sequence (DNA): TGTGCCAGCAGCGCCAGGGGGCAGGAGACCCAGTACTTC. Amino acid sequence: CASSARGQETQYF.

The chain has TRBV2 and TRBJ2-5; D is possibly TRBD1 (6 bases). Per germline, CDR1 SNHLY and CDR2 FYNNEI. V lost 6 bases to trimming and J lost 1 base, with 9 bases between them. The CDR3 runs to 13 residues. The CDR3 bases are TGTGCCAGCAGCCGGACAGCCCAAGAGACCCAGTACTTC. It encodes CASSRTAQETQYF.

V gene TRBV11-2 combines with J gene TRBJ2-3, with no clear D. The germline V gene has CDR1 SGHAT and CDR2 FQNNGV. Trimming removed 0 bases from V and 5 bases from J, with 6 bases in between. The CDR3 extends over 13 amino acids. The CDR3 nucleotides read TGTGCCAGCAGCTTAGACCCCGGAGATACGCAGTATTTT. This sequence encodes CASSLDPGDTQYF.

The chain recombines TRBV20-1 with TRBJ2-1, with D perhaps matching TRBD2 (5 bases). Per germline, CDR1 DFQATT and CDR2 SNEGSKA (reference sequence). CDR3 length: 11 amino acids. V lost 6 bases to trimming and J lost 7 bases, with 10 bases between them. This chain's CDR3 is CSAATRNEQFF. CDR3 coding DNA: TGCAGTGCAGCAACTAGGAATGAGCAGTTCTTC.

This clone occurred a few times. The rearrangement links TRBV6-5 to TRBJ1-2, with 8 bases lining up with TRBD1. CDR3 size: 14 residues. V gave up 6 bases and J gave up 8 bases; unmatched junction bases: 11. CDR1 is MNHEY and CDR2 is SVGAGI in the germline V gene. The CDR3 sequence: CASSEDRGPRGYTF. CDR3 nucleotide sequence: TGTGCCAGCAGCGAAGACAGGGGCCCACGGGGCTACACCTTC.

V gene TRBV10-2 combines with J gene TRBJ2-2; maybe TRBD1 (6 bases). Trimming pared 0 bases from V and 0 bases from J, leaving 11 bases between. The CDR3 covers 17 residues. Germline CDR1 reads WSHSY; CDR2 reads SAAADI. In DNA form, the CDR3 reads TGCGCCAGCAGTGAGTCGAGTGGGGGCCCGAACACCGGGGAGCTGTTTTTT. Protein product: CASSESSGGPNTGELFF.

CDR3 residues: CASSFGQGAIIPDQPQHF. The CDR3 region has the DNA TGTGCCAGTAGTTTCGGACAGGGGGCGATTATCCCAGATCAGCCCCAGCATTTT. The genes are TRBV19 and TRBJ1-5; TRBD1 matches at 11 bases. The CDR3 covers 18 residues. CDR1 is LNHDA and CDR2 is SQIVND in the germline V gene (reference sequence). Trimming removed 5 bases from V and 5 bases from J; junction bases left unmatched: 14. Based on the CDR3 plus reference TRBV19 and TRBJ1-5, the full variable domain is DGGITQSPKYLFRKEGQNVTLSCEQNLNHDAMYWYRQDPGQGLRLIYYSQIVNDFQKGDIAEGYSVSREKKESFPLTVTSAQKNPTAFYLCASSFGQGAIIPDQPQHFGDGTRLSIL.

The chain links TRBV9 to TRBJ2-2; 14 nucleotides agree with TRBD2. The CDR3 covers 19 residues. The ends lost 0 bases at V and 7 bases at J; junction bases unmatched: 11. Germline V gives CDR1 SGDLS, CDR2 YYNGEE. The CDR3 DNA reads as TGTGCCAGCAGCGTAGGACTAGCGGGAGGGCCGATTAAGGGCGGGGAGCTGTTTTTT. Protein: CASSVGLAGGPIKGGELFF.

The genes are TRBV4-1 and TRBJ2-1; possibly TRBD2 for D (6 bases). Germline assignment: CDR1 MGHRA and CDR2 YSYEKL. This CDR3 is built from 15 residues. V lost 2 bases and J lost 7, with 15 bases in between. The CDR3 sequence: CASSQLANQNNEQFF. CDR3 sequence (DNA): TGCGCCAGCAGCCAACTAGCGAACCAAAATAATGAGCAGTTCTTC.

J is TRBJ2-7 and V is TRBV9; no clear D. Germline lookup yields CDR1 SGDLS and CDR2 YYNGEE. The CDR3 consists of 14 residues. The V and J ends lost 1 base and 0 bases respectively, with 8 bases between them. The CDR3 reads CASSVYTSSYEQYF. CDR3 DNA sequence: TGTGCCAGCAGCGTATACACGAGCTCCTACGAGCAGTACTTC.

V and J are TRBV28 and TRBJ2-5; D uncertain. The germline V gene has CDR1 MDHEN and CDR2 SYDVKM. The CDR3 loop spans 14 amino acids. Trimming removed 3 bases from V and 5 bases from J, with 13 bases in between. The CDR3 loop is CASSLRWVGETQYF. The CDR3 DNA sequence: TGTGCCAGCAGTTTGAGGTGGGTCGGTGAGACCCAGTACTTC.

The J gene is TRBJ1-1, the V gene TRBV2; 7 bases agree with TRBD1. Germline-derived CDR1 and CDR2 are SNHLY and FYNNEI. J was trimmed by 3 bases and V by 5 bases; bases with no gene match: 3. The CDR3 length is 13 residues. The CDR3 reads CASSFQGDTEAFF. CDR3 nucleotides: TGTGCCAGCAGTTTTCAGGGGGACACTGAAGCTTTCTTT.

The chain links TRBV10-3 to TRBJ1-6; 7 bases fit TRBD1. The CDR3 runs 13 residues. The germline gives CDR1 ENHRY, CDR2 SYGVKD. Germline trimming cut 11 bases from V and 9 bases from J; bases unmatched to any gene: 10. The CDR3 DNA reads TGTGCCGGGTCCGGGACAGAGGTTTCACCCCTCCACTTT. It encodes CAGSGTEVSPLHF.

The rearrangement joins TRBV29-1 to TRBJ2-5; D unclear. The J call may not be correct, given that the DNA end is closer to TRBJ2-7. The CDR3 extends over 14 amino acids. Germline V lookup: CDR1 SQVTM, CDR2 ANQGSEA. Here the CDR3 DNA reads TGCAGCGCCAACGTCGGACGGACGACCTACGAGCAGTACTTC. Translated, it gives CSANVGRTTYEQYF.

V usage is TRBV18 and J usage is TRBJ1-5, with 8 bases that match TRBD1. V was pared by 3 bases and J by 5 bases, with 12 bases of the junction left unmatched. CDR1 is KGHSH and CDR2 is LQKENI in the germline V gene. The CDR3 has 17 residues. CDR3 sequence: CASSPKSIQGVYQPQHF. For the CDR3, the DNA is TGTGCCAGCTCACCTAAGAGTATACAGGGGGTTTATCAGCCCCAGCATTTT.

This chain links TRBV4-1 with TRBJ2-7; perhaps TRBD2 as D (5 bases). From germline, CDR1 is MGHRA and CDR2 YSYEKL. V was clipped by 3 bases and J by 3 bases, with 15 bases between them. The CDR3 totals 15 residues. CDR3 sequence: CASSQRSSPFYEQYF. The CDR3 coding sequence is TGCGCCAGCAGCCAGCGTTCTAGCCCATTCTACGAGCAGTACTTC.

This sequence joins TRBV30 and TRBJ1-1, with D possibly being TRBD1 (5 bases). This CDR3 has 13 residues. Between the trimmed V and J ends, which lost 2 bases and 1 base, there was a span of 8 bases. The germline V gene has CDR1 GTSNPN and CDR2 SVGIG (reference sequence). This CDR3 reads CAWSRQGNTEAFF. CDR3 nucleotides: TGTGCCTGGAGTCGGCAGGGGAACACTGAAGCTTTCTTT.

V and J are TRBV28 and TRBJ2-6; D is uncertain. With 6 bases removed from V and 0 bases from J, the gap between germline ends came to 12 bases. The CDR3 is made up of 16 amino acids. CDR1 and CDR2 from the germline V gene are MDHEN and SYDVKM. CDR3 nucleotide sequence: TGTGCCAGCAGATACGGATTCCACTCTGGGGCCAACGTCCTGACTTTC. Residues: CASRYGFHSGANVLTF.

The V and J genes are TRBV5-4 and TRBJ1-4, with 10 bases identical to TRBD1. The junction had 5 bases not matched to a gene; V was cut back by 4 bases and J by 5 bases. The CDR3 spans 15 residues. Germline-derived CDR1 and CDR2 are SGHNT and YYREEE (reference sequence). CDR3 sequence (DNA): TGTGCCAGCAGCACAGGACAGGGGGGGAATGAAAAACTGTTTTTT. Amino acids: CASSTGQGGNEKLFF.

This clone appeared once. V usage is TRBV14 and J usage is TRBJ2-3, with 7 nucleotides matching TRBD2. Trimming at V came to 4 bases and at J to 2 bases, leaving 12 bases not matched to a gene. The CDR3 runs 17 residues. The germline V gene has CDR1 SGHDN and CDR2 FVKESK. The CDR3 loop reads CASSRRAAGTFTDTQYF. The CDR3 DNA sequence: TGTGCCAGCAGCCGGAGGGCAGCGGGAACTTTCACAGATACGCAGTATTTT.

The J gene is TRBJ2-1, the V gene TRBV13, with 14 bases identical to TRBD2. The CDR3 sequence is 16 residues long. Trimming took 3 bases from V and 9 from J; bases not matched to a gene: 7. Germline CDR1 PRHDT, CDR2 FYEKMQ (reference sequence). The CDR3: CASSLRGLAGVAEQFF. CDR3 nucleotide sequence: TGTGCCAGCAGCTTGAGGGGACTAGCGGGAGTGGCTGAGCAGTTCTTC.

The CDR3 sequence: CASSVDTGKSYEQYF. For the CDR3, the DNA is TGTGCCAGCAGCGTAGACACCGGGAAGTCCTACGAGCAGTACTTC. The V and J genes are TRBV9 and TRBJ2-7, with TRBD2 as a possible D gene (5 bases). Germline loops: CDR1 SGDLS, CDR2 YYNGEE. The CDR3 consists of 15 residues. V gave up 0 bases and J gave up 1 base, with 11 bases separating them.

CDR3 amino acids: CASSGPASGRGSRGETQYF. For the CDR3, the DNA is TGTGCCAGCAGCGGCCCCGCTAGCGGGAGGGGCTCTCGTGGAGAGACCCAGTACTTC. The chain has TRBV7-9 and TRBJ2-5, with 12 bases that match TRBD2. Germline loops: CDR1 SEHNR, CDR2 FQNEAQ (reference sequence). CDR3 length: 19 amino acids. Losses at the gene ends were 5 bases for V and 4 bases for J; bases not matched to a gene: 17.

This clone was seen more than once but under ten times. The rearrangement links TRBV7-3 to TRBJ1-1; D is ambiguous. CDR1 is SGHTA, CDR2 FQGTGA, per germline. The CDR3 sequence is 12 residues long. Trimming removed 2 bases at V and 8 bases at J, with 9 bases between. CDR3 in DNA: TGTGCCAGCAGCTTACTAGCCAGGGAAGCTTTCTTT. Amino acid sequence: CASSLLAREAFF.

This clone has just a few counts. The CDR3 sequence is CASSQEATFGQPQHF. The CDR3 region has the DNA TGCGCCAGCAGCCAAGAGGCGACTTTTGGCCAGCCCCAGCATTTT. The chain links TRBV4-1 to TRBJ1-5; no clear D. Germline V gene sequence: CDR1 MGHRA, CDR2 YSYEKL. V dropped 0 bases and J dropped 7 bases, with 13 bases sitting between them. This CDR3 contains 15 residues.

This chain's CDR3 is CASSVGPERASGRKNEQFF. For the CDR3, the DNA is TGTGCCAGCAGTGTTGGCCCAGAGAGGGCTAGCGGGAGGAAAAATGAGCAGTTCTTC. This chain joins TRBV9 and TRBJ2-1; 11 bases agree with TRBD2. Trimming took 5 bases from V and 7 from J; bases not matched to a gene: 20. Germline V gene lookup returns CDR1 SGDLS and CDR2 YYNGEE. This CDR3 region has 19 residues. The variable domain in full, with the rest retrieved from reference TRBV9 and TRBJ2-1, is DSGVTQTPKHLITATGQRVTLRCSPRSGDLSVYWYQQSLDQGLQFLIQYYNGEERAKGNILERFSAQQFPDLHSELNLSSLELGDSALYFCASSVGPERASGRKNEQFFGPGTRLTVL.

This sequence joins TRBV30 and TRBJ2-5; tentatively, D is TRBD2 (5 bases). V lost 7 bases and J lost 5, with 14 bases in between. The CDR3 length is 12 residues. Germline V gene lookup returns CDR1 GTSNPN and CDR2 SVGIG (reference sequence). CDR3 DNA sequence: TGTGCCTTCGGACTCTACGGCGAGACCCAGTACTTC. Translated: CAFGLYGETQYF.

This chain connects TRBV11-3 to TRBJ2-2, with unresolved D. Trimming removed 1 base at V and 6 bases at J, with 9 bases between. This CDR3 has 14 amino acids. Germline CDR1 and CDR2: SGHNT and YENEEA. In DNA, the CDR3 is TGTGCCAGCAGCTTAGGTCGAACCTCCGGGGAGCTGTTTTTT. Translation gives CASSLGRTSGELFF.